The source of this T cell receptor (beta chain) is a study of blood T cell repertoires in COVID-19. Study-wide background: Both acute and convalescent COVID-19 samples were obtained from the United States, Italy and Spain.

This CDR3 has 14 amino acids. The germline CDR1 and CDR2 sequences are MNHEY and SVGAGI. V was clipped by 7 bases and J by 2 bases; unmatched bases: 7. Methods used by the authors: Amplified reference gene primers provided the basis for estimating nucleated cell counts. Produced via immunoSEQ multiplex PCR; TCRdb's table is partial and in-frame only. Clone size and the V and J calls come from that table; the DNA yielded D and trimming. The data show 80,000 to 100,000 clones, approximately 80% seen once. The specimen sequenced was peripheral blood. This sequence originates from a human donor in a cohort sampled during active COVID-19. This sequence joins TRBV6-5 and TRBJ2-7; 8 bases line up with TRBD1. The CDR3 bases are TGTGCCAGCACCCGGAGGACAGGGCCCTACGAGCAGTACTTC. Its translation: CASTRRTGPYEQYF.